Detailed here is one TCR beta chain. The data are from a study of cytomegalovirus exposure and HLA in healthy donors. This CDR3 contains 15 residues. Germline V lookup: CDR1 SGHVS, CDR2 FNYEAQ. Amplification used 60 Vbeta primers and 13 Jbeta primers. The data were produced by immunoSEQ multiplex PCR, yet TCRdb's version contains in-frame clones alone and is incomplete. The sample holds about 160,000 clones. What was sequenced was PBMCs. V gene TRBV7-6 combines with J gene TRBJ2-5; tentatively, D is TRBD1 (7 bases). The DNA end is more similar to TRBJ2-7, so the J call may be wrong. This TCR came from a man aged 25-45 years in good health and CMV-seronegative. CDR3 region: CASSFGGGKNYEQYF. CDR3 coding DNA: TGTGCCAGCAGCTTTGGAGGGGGCAAAAACTACGAGCAGTACTTC.